Below, 32 T cell receptor beta chains from the same sample are listed, as sequenced in a study of CD8 T cells in ankylosing spondylitis. Each CDR3 protein gets one entry after TCRdb re-called the 5' RACE reads with MiXCR. The sample has some 250,000 distinct CDR3 sequences, about 10% seen once. The sample was blood, either unsorted or a sorted T cell fraction (not recorded which). The receptors come from a male donor with ankylosing spondylitis or in good health (not recorded which).

The V gene is TRBV29-1, the J gene TRBJ2-7; 8 positions agree with TRBD2. Germline CDR1 reads SQVTM; CDR2 reads ANQGSEA. The CDR3 is 12 amino acids. J lost 4 bases, V lost 7 bases, and 6 bases had no gene match. Here the CDR3 reads CSAGTRSYEQYF. CDR3 coding DNA: TGCAGCGCCGGGACTAGGTCGTACGAGCAGTACTTC.

The table lists this clonotype with a few counts. This chain links TRBV6-1 with TRBJ2-1, with 9 bases identical to TRBD2. The CDR3 consists of 16 residues. J lost 2 bases, V lost 5 bases, and 7 bases had no gene match. Germline lookup yields CDR1 MNHNS and CDR2 SASEGT. In DNA form, the CDR3 reads TGTGCCAGCAGTCCAATAGCGGGAGATCCCTACAATGAGCAGTTCTTC. It translates to CASSPIAGDPYNEQFF.

This clonotype has at least ten counts. V and J are TRBV29-1 and TRBJ2-1; D is unresolved. CDR3 length: 10 residues. Germline V gene sequence: CDR1 SQVTM, CDR2 ANQGSEA. V was pared by 5 bases and J by 8 bases, with 7 bases between. The CDR3 sequence: CSVLFHEQFF. The CDR3, as DNA: TGCAGCGTTCTATTCCATGAGCAGTTCTTC.

This clonotype occurred many times. This sequence joins TRBV29-1 and TRBJ1-4, with D unresolved. V was cut by 6 bases and J by 7 bases, with 15 bases left in between. CDR3 length equals 13 residues. CDR1 is SQVTM, CDR2 ANQGSEA, per germline. CDR3 amino acids: CSVAIGSSEKLFF. The CDR3 bases are TGCAGCGTCGCCATTGGGTCGAGTGAAAAACTGTTTTTT.

This clonotype was seen ten or more times. The genes are TRBV5-1 and TRBJ1-5; 11 nucleotides agree with TRBD1. V lost 5 bases, J lost 8 bases, and 9 bases stayed unmatched. Germline values: CDR1 SGHRS, CDR2 YFSETQ. There are 15 residues in the CDR3. DNA for the CDR3: TGCGCCAGCAGGGAGGGGACAGGGGGGGCAGAGCCCCAGCATTTT. Translation: CASREGTGGAEPQHF.

This clonotype was detected many times. The chain recombines TRBV20-1 with TRBJ2-7; 8 bases map to TRBD2. Looked up from germline, CDR1 is DFQATT and CDR2 is SNEGSKA (reference sequence). This CDR3 has 16 residues. J gave up 2 bases and V 6 bases, and 15 bases lay outside the gene matches. The CDR3 DNA reads as TGCAGTGCCATCGAGGGGCTAGCGGGTTACACCTACGAGCAGTACTTC. This translates into CSAIEGLAGYTYEQYF.

This clonotype was observed at least ten times. This rearrangement joins TRBV5-1 to TRBJ2-4; D is tentatively TRBD1 or TRBD2 (5 bases each). The V gene lost 6 bases and the J gene lost 0 bases, with 16 bases spanning the gap. Germline V gene sequence: CDR1 SGHRS, CDR2 YFSETQ. The CDR3 spans 16 residues. CDR3 DNA: TGCGCCAGCATGTCAACGACGGGGCGAGCCAAAAACATTCAGTACTTC. It codes for CASMSTTGRAKNIQYF. Full variable domain (missing parts from reference TRBV5-1 and TRBJ2-4): KAGVTQTPRYLIKTRGQQVTLSCSPISGHRSVSWYQQTPGQGLQFLFEYFSETQRNKGNFPGRFSGRQFSNSRSEMNVSTLELGDSALYLCASMSTTGRAKNIQYFGAGTRLSVL.

This clonotype was seen at least ten times. The chain links TRBV20-1 to TRBJ2-1; 10 nucleotides match TRBD2. Germline CDR1 is DFQATT and CDR2 is SNEGSKA (reference sequence). The trim removed 0 bases at V and 7 bases at J, leaving 6 bases unmatched. The CDR3 runs 15 residues. For the CDR3, the DNA is TGCAGTGCTAGAGAGAGCGGGGGGGACTCAAATGAGCAGTTCTTC. It specifies CSARESGGDSNEQFF.

This clonotype was seen at least ten times. This sequence joins TRBV5-1 and TRBJ2-7; 10 nucleotides agree with TRBD2. The V gene end was trimmed by 4 bases and the J gene end by 4 bases; junction bases not matched to a gene: 11. The CDR3 extends over 16 amino acids. Per germline, CDR1 SGHRS and CDR2 YFSETQ. The CDR3: CASSQNGLADSYEQYF. The CDR3 DNA reads as TGCGCCAGCAGCCAGAACGGACTAGCGGATAGTTACGAGCAGTACTTC.

This clonotype has ten or more counts. The rearrangement joins TRBV5-1 to TRBJ2-3; TRBD2 matches 10 bases. The germline gives CDR1 SGHRS, CDR2 YFSETQ. The CDR3 is 19 amino acids. Trimming took 3 bases from V and 2 from J; bases not matched to a gene: 15. CDR3 sequence reads: CASSSTGPTSGWVTDTQYF. The CDR3 DNA sequence: TGCGCCAGCAGCTCTACCGGACCGACTAGCGGGTGGGTCACAGATACGCAGTATTTT.

This clonotype was counted at least ten times. This chain uses TRBV5-1 with TRBJ2-5, with D unclear. CDR3 length: 14 residues. Germline values: CDR1 SGHRS, CDR2 YFSETQ. Trimming shortened V by 0 bases and J by 1 base, and 7 bases separated the two germline ends. CDR3 in amino acids: CASSLGDTQETQYF. As DNA, the CDR3 is TGCGCCAGCAGCTTGGGTGACACCCAAGAGACCCAGTACTTC.

This clonotype was seen repeatedly, ten times or more. The chain combines TRBV12-3 or TRBV12-4 with TRBJ1-4; the D is unclear. V was trimmed by 6 bases and J by 4 bases, leaving 9 bases between them. CDR3 length: 13 amino acids. CDR3 DNA sequence: TGTGCCAGCAGAGTCGGGGATAATGAAAAACTGTTTTTT. It codes for CASRVGDNEKLFF.

The chain recombines TRBV29-1 with TRBJ2-3; no definite D call. Trimming shortened V by 7 bases and J by 5 bases, and 10 bases separated the two germline ends. Germline-derived CDR1 and CDR2 are SQVTM and ANQGSEA. The CDR3 runs to 11 residues. CDR3 in amino acids: CSGRNEDTQYF. Here the CDR3 DNA reads TGCAGCGGCCGAAACGAAGATACGCAGTATTTT.

This clonotype was seen a handful of times. The chain has TRBV27 and TRBJ2-1; no clear D gene. The CDR3 consists of 13 residues. Germline assignment: CDR1 MNHEY and CDR2 SMNVEV (reference sequence). Trimming removed 5 bases from V and 2 bases from J, with 7 bases in between. CDR3 nucleotides: TGTGCCAGCAGTCCTGAACCCTACAATGAGCAGTTCTTC. Its protein is CASSPEPYNEQFF.

This clonotype was seen ten or more times. J is TRBJ1-1 and V is TRBV12-3 or TRBV12-4, with 8 bases lining up with TRBD1. The J segment lost 4 bases and the V segment lost 0 bases, leaving 1 base of the junction unmatched. The CDR3 totals 14 residues. The CDR3 DNA is TGTGCCAGCAGTTTAGCCACAGGGGGCACTGAAGCTTTCTTT. The encoded protein is CASSLATGGTEAFF.

As to this clonotype: At one end the junction does not follow the germline gene, possibly because of a read error. V is TRBV7-9 and J is TRBJ1-1; no reliable D call. Germline CDR1 SEHNR, CDR2 FQNEAQ (reference sequence). CDR3 length: 13 residues. The CDR3 coding sequence is TGTGTCAGCAGCTTTGCGTCGGACACTGAAGCTTTCTTT. Its translation is CVSSFASDTEAFF.

This chain links TRBV20-1 with TRBJ1-1, with D uncertain. Germline V gene lookup returns CDR1 DFQATT and CDR2 SNEGSKA (reference sequence). The V and J ends lost 3 bases and 4 bases respectively, with 6 bases between them. CDR3 length equals 11 residues. CDR3 residues: CSASSPTEAFF. The CDR3 nucleotides are TGCAGTGCTAGTTCCCCCACTGAAGCTTTCTTT.

This clonotype was recorded at least ten times. V is TRBV5-1 and J is TRBJ1-6, with 10 bases matching TRBD1. CDR1 SGHRS and CDR2 YFSETQ come from the germline V gene. The CDR3 covers 13 residues. The V segment lost 7 bases and the J segment 9 bases; nucleotides outside the gene matches: 4. This CDR3 reads CASHRDRGSPLHF. The CDR3 DNA sequence: TGCGCCAGCCACCGGGACAGGGGTTCACCCCTCCACTTT. The full variable domain, its missing parts supplied by reference TRBV5-1 and TRBJ1-6, is KAGVTQTPRYLIKTRGQQVTLSCSPISGHRSVSWYQQTPGQGLQFLFEYFSETQRNKGNFPGRFSGRQFSNSRSEMNVSTLELGDSALYLCASHRDRGSPLHFGNGTRLTVT.

This clonotype was seen repeatedly, ten times or more. The J gene is TRBJ2-1, the V gene TRBV9; 9 bases are shared with TRBD2. Looked up from germline, CDR1 is SGDLS and CDR2 is YYNGEE. Trimming took 0 bases from V and 7 from J; bases not matched to a gene: 8. The CDR3 contains 16 residues. Written as DNA, the CDR3 is TGTGCCAGCAGCGTAGCATCTAGCGGGATACGAAATGAGCAGTTCTTC. It specifies CASSVASSGIRNEQFF. Filled out from reference TRBV9 and TRBJ2-1, the complete variable domain reads DSGVTQTPKHLITATGQRVTLRCSPRSGDLSVYWYQQSLDQGLQFLIQYYNGEERAKGNILERFSAQQFPDLHSELNLSSLELGDSALYFCASSVASSGIRNEQFFGPGTRLTVL.

This clonotype was recorded many times. The rearrangement links TRBV5-1 to TRBJ1-1, with D possibly TRBD1 on 6 matching bases. The V gene's germline CDR1 is SGHRS and CDR2 YFSETQ. The length of the CDR3 is 15 residues. V gave up 4 bases and J gave up 1 base, with 14 bases separating them. As DNA, the CDR3 is TGCGCCAGCAGCCCCCCTCAGACAGGGAACACTGAAGCTTTCTTT. This encodes CASSPPQTGNTEAFF. The full variable domain, its missing parts supplied by reference TRBV5-1 and TRBJ1-1, is KAGVTQTPRYLIKTRGQQVTLSCSPISGHRSVSWYQQTPGQGLQFLFEYFSETQRNKGNFPGRFSGRQFSNSRSEMNVSTLELGDSALYLCASSPPQTGNTEAFFGQGTRLTVV.

This clonotype was counted ten times or more. The chain uses TRBV28 and TRBJ2-5; weak D call: TRBD2 (5 bases). CDR3 size: 14 residues. Germline CDR1 is MDHEN and CDR2 is SYDVKM. V was clipped by 6 bases and J by 9 bases, with 20 bases between them. This CDR3 reads CASRRDYPRAAQYF. The CDR3 DNA is TGTGCCAGCAGACGTGACTACCCCCGCGCGGCCCAGTACTTC.

This clonotype was detected ten times or more. J is TRBJ2-3 and V is TRBV5-1, with D perhaps TRBD2 (6 bases). The CDR3 is 16 residues long. Germline CDR1 and CDR2: SGHRS and YFSETQ. The V end was cut by 4 bases, the J end by 0 bases, with 15 bases between. CDR3 DNA sequence: TGCGCCAGCAGCCCGCGCGCGGGACCTAGCACAGATACGCAGTATTTT. It is translated as CASSPRAGPSTDTQYF.

This chain uses TRBV7-9 with TRBJ2-7, with D tentatively TRBD2 (6 bases). Germline values: CDR1 SEHNR, CDR2 FQNEAQ (reference sequence). V was cut by 6 bases and J by 3 bases, with 18 bases left in between. This CDR3 is 15 amino acids long. CDR3 bases: TGTGCCAGCAGTTCACCCGGGACTGAGTTCTACGAGCAGTACTTC. This sequence encodes CASSSPGTEFYEQYF.

In the case of this clonotype: Sequence at one end of the junction differs from germline and may be a read error. The rearrangement joins TRBV11-3 to TRBJ1-5, with a tentative D call TRBD1 (5 bases). Germline V gene sequence: CDR1 SGHNT, CDR2 YENEEA. The CDR3 runs 13 residues. The CDR3 DNA is TGCTTCGGGGCCGAGAATAGCAATCAGCCCCAGCATTTT. The encoded protein is CFGAENSNQPQHF.

The chain couples TRBV6-2 or TRBV6-3 to TRBJ2-7, with a possible D match to TRBD1 (5 bases). Per the germline V gene, CDR1 is MNHEY and CDR2 is SVGEGT. V gave up 2 bases and J gave up 3 bases, with 8 bases separating them. The CDR3 length is 13 residues. CDR3 in amino acids: CASSYQGGYEQYF. In nucleotides, the CDR3 is TGTGCCAGCAGTTACCAGGGCGGCTACGAGCAGTACTTC.

This clonotype was counted a few times. The rearrangement uses TRBV27 and TRBJ2-2, with 14 bases identical to TRBD2. The CDR3 is made up of 16 amino acids. In germline, CDR1 is MNHEY, CDR2 SMNVEV (reference sequence). J was trimmed by 6 bases and V by 2 bases; bases with no gene match: 2. DNA for the CDR3: TGTGCCAGCAGTTTAGGGACTAGCGGGAGTGCCGGGGAGCTGTTTTTT. Protein sequence: CASSLGTSGSAGELFF.

This clonotype was counted many times. The gene calls are TRBV12-3 or TRBV12-4 and TRBJ2-5; D uncertain. Trimming shortened V by 5 bases and J by 5 bases, and 9 bases separated the two germline ends. The CDR3 has 12 residues. CDR3 in amino acids: CASSPLGETQYF. CDR3 nucleotide sequence: TGTGCCAGCAGTCCTCTTGGGGAGACCCAGTACTTC.

Many counts were recorded for this clonotype. V and J are TRBV5-1 and TRBJ2-3, with TRBD2 matching 9 bases. CDR3 length: 16 amino acids. Trimming at V came to 0 bases and at J to 9 bases, leaving 11 bases not matched to a gene. CDR1 and CDR2 from the germline V gene are SGHRS and YFSETQ. CDR3 bases: TGCGCCAGCAGCTTGGAAGCGGGAGGCCCCTTTGGGACGCAGTATTTT. Encoded protein: CASSLEAGGPFGTQYF.

This clonotype has just a few counts. This chain connects TRBV25-1 to TRBJ2-5; 15 nucleotides line up with TRBD2. Germline V gene sequence: CDR1 MGHDK, CDR2 SYGVNS. V was pared by 4 bases and J by 5 bases, with 5 bases of the junction left unmatched. This CDR3 comprises 16 residues. The DNA of the CDR3 is TGTGCCAGCAGTGGGACTAGCGGGGGGGTGCGGGAGACCCAGTACTTC. Protein: CASSGTSGGVRETQYF.

V gene TRBV10-1 combines with J gene TRBJ2-1, with 15 bases fitting TRBD2. V gave up 0 bases and J gave up 9 bases; unmatched junction bases: 6. Germline V gene sequence: CDR1 WNHNN, CDR2 SYGVQD (reference sequence). The CDR3 has 17 residues. Written as DNA, the CDR3 is TGCGCCAGCAGTGAGTCAGTGGGACTAGCGGGAGGTAGTGAGCAGTTCTTC. Translating gives CASSESVGLAGGSEQFF.

This clonotype came up a few times. The rearrangement uses TRBV7-6 and TRBJ1-1, with 8 positions matching TRBD1. Germline V CDR1 and CDR2: SGHVS, FNYEAQ. The CDR3 covers 17 residues. V dropped 5 bases and J dropped 3; count of bases not matched to a gene: 14. The CDR3 DNA is TGTGCCAGCAGCCCAAACCCTGGACAGGGCGGAGACACTGAAGCTTTCTTT. Its protein product is CASSPNPGQGGDTEAFF.

In this sample, this clonotype turned up many times. The J gene is TRBJ1-6, the V gene TRBV12-3 or TRBV12-4; D unclear. The length of the CDR3 is 11 residues. The V and J ends lost 4 bases and 13 bases respectively, with 8 bases between them. This CDR3 is CASSSRGPLHF. CDR3 sequence (DNA): TGTGCCAGCAGTTCCCGAGGTCCCCTCCACTTT.